The entry that follows covers one TCR beta chain sequence. This table comes from immunoSEQ multiplex PCR, and its TCRdb copy is limited to in-frame clones, with some not included. The sample includes 65,000 to 95,000 clones, approximately 97% of them seen just once. This sample was taken from a study of technical replicates of blood from a few donors. The germline V gene has CDR1 SGHDT and CDR2 YYEEEE. V gave up 0 bases and J gave up 0 bases, with 9 bases separating them. This CDR3 has 16 residues. V usage is TRBV5-6 and J usage is TRBJ2-2; a weak D match, TRBD2 (5 bases). Sequencing was carried out using T cells isolated from PBMCs. The receptor was derived from a human donor in good health. The DNA of the CDR3 is TGTGCCAGCAGCTTGGGCGCCGGGACGAACACCGGGGAGCTGTTTTTT. It is translated as CASSLGAGTNTGELFF.